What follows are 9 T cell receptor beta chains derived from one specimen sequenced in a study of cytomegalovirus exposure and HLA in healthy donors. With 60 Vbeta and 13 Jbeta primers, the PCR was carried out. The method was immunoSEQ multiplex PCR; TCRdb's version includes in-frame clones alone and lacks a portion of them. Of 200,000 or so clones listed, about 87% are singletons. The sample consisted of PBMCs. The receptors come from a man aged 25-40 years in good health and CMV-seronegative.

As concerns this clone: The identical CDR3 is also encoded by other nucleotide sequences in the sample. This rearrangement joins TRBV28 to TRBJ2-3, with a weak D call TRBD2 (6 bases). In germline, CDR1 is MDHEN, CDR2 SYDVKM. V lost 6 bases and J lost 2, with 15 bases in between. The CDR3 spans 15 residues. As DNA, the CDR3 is TGTGCCAGCAGCCTTTTAGCGGCGAACACAGATACGCAGTATTTT. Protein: CASSLLAANTDTQYF.

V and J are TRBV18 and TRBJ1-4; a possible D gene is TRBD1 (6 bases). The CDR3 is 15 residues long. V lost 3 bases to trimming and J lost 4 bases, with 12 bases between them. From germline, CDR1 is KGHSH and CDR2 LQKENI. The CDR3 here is CASSPPTGVNEKLFF. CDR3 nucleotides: TGTGCCAGCTCACCCCCGACAGGTGTTAATGAAAAACTGTTTTTT.

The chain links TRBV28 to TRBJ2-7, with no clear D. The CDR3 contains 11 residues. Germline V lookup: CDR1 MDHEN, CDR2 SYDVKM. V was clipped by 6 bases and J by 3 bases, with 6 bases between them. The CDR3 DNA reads TGTGCCAGCAGCCCCCACTACGAGCAGTACTTC. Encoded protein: CASSPHYEQYF.

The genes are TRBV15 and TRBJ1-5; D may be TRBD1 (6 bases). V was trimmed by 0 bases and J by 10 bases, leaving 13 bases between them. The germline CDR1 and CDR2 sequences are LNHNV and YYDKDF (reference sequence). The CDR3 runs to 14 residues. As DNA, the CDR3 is TGTGCCACCAGCAGAGAGGGGGGGGCCAGTCCCCAGCATTTT. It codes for CATSREGGASPQHF.

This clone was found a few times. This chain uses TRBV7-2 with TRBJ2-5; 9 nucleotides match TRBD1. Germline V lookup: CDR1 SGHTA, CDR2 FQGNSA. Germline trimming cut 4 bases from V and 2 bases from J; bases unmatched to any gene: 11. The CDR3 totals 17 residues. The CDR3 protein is CASSWARDRVRQETQYF. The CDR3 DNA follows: TGTGCCAGCAGCTGGGCCCGGGACAGGGTTCGGCAAGAGACCCAGTACTTC.

The CDR3 sequence: CASSLKQGWEKLFF. CDR3 nucleotides: TGTGCCAGCAGTTTAAAGCAGGGTTGGGAAAAACTGTTTTTT. The J gene is TRBJ1-4, the V gene TRBV27, with TRBD1 as a possible D gene (5 bases). Trimming left V 2 bases short and J 8 bases short, with 12 bases between. Germline CDR1 reads MNHEY; CDR2 reads SMNVEV (reference sequence). This CDR3 is 14 amino acids long.

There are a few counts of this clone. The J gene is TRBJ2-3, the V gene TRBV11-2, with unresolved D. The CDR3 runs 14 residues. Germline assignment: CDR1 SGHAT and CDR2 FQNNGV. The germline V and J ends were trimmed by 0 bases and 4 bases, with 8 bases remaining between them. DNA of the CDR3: TGTGCCAGCAGCTTAGAGTTAGCTCCAGATACGCAGTATTTT. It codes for CASSLELAPDTQYF.

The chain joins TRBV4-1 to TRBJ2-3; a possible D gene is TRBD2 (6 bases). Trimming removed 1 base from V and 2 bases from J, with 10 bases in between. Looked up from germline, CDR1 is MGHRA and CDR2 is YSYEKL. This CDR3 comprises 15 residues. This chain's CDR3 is CASSQVVAATDTQYF. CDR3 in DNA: TGCGCCAGCAGCCAAGTTGTAGCGGCCACAGATACGCAGTATTTT.

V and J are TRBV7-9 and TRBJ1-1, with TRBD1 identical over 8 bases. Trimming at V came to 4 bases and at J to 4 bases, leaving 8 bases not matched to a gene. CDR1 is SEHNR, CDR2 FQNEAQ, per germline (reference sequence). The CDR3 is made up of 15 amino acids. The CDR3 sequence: CASSSTGVRTTEAFF. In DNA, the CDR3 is TGTGCCAGCAGCTCGACAGGGGTTCGGACCACTGAAGCTTTCTTT.